This T cell receptor beta chain was sequenced for a study of post-analysis software for immune sequencing data. Findings and caveats of the study: Diversity measured as normalized Chao1 was significantly lower in multiple sclerosis patients than in controls. F measure showed strong co-clustering of same-batch samples. Comparison of patients with controls showed about 5 TRBV segments more frequent in patients, TRBV5-6, TRBV5-1 and TRBV20-1 among them.

Unique molecular identifiers had been added to the TCR beta cDNA libraries. Roughly 0.5 million cDNA molecules were obtained from 1 to 10 million T cells. TCRdb reprocessed the PCR reads via MiXCR and lists one record per CDR3 protein. In the table there are approximately 180,000 distinct CDR3 sequences, around 28% of which are singletons. Germline assignment: CDR1 MNHNS and CDR2 SASEGT. The V gene lost 4 bases and the J gene lost 0 bases, with 15 bases spanning the gap. The CDR3 has 16 amino acids. In its sample, this clonotype was seen once. What it binds is unknown. This clonotype originated in a girl aged 5-17 years with multiple sclerosis. The specimen was blood. This chain connects TRBV6-1 to TRBJ1-2; D gene uncertain. The CDR3 sequence: CASSASGQASNYGYTF. In DNA, the CDR3 is TGTGCCAGCAGTGCTTCCGGGCAGGCTTCTAACTATGGCTACACCTTC.